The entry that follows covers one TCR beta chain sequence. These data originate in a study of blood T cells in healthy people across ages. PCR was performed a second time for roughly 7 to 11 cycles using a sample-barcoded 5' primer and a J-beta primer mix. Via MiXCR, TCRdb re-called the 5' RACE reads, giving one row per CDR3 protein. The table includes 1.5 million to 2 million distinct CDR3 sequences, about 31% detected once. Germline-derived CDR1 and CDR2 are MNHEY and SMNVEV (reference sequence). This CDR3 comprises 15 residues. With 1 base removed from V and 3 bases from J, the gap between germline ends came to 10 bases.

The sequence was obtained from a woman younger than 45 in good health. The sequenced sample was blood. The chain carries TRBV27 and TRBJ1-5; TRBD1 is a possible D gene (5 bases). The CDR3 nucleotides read TGTGCCAGCAGTTTATATCAAGGGGTCAATCAGCCCCAGCATTTT. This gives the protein CASSLYQGVNQPQHF.